A single sample is the source of the 28 T cell receptor beta chains below, sequenced in a study of response to subunit inactivated influenza vaccine. Each CDR3 protein is one row after TCRdb ran MiXCR on the RT-PCR reads. The sample shows around 540,000 distinct CDR3 sequences, roughly 12% of them seen only once. The sample in question was PBMCs from blood, obtained on the day of vaccination. These receptors all come from a man in his forties or fifties who received an inactivated influenza vaccine.

The table lists this clonotype with a few counts. DNA of the CDR3: TGCAGTGCTAGAGATCTAAAGGGGGACAACTATGGCTACACCTTC. Amino acid sequence: CSARDLKGDNYGYTF. This chain uses TRBV20-1 with TRBJ1-2; tentative D call: TRBD1 (6 bases). Trimming cost V 0 bases and J 2 bases, with 13 bases left between them. The germline CDR1 and CDR2 sequences are DFQATT and SNEGSKA (reference sequence). CDR3 length equals 15 residues.

This clonotype was seen repeatedly, ten times or more. The CDR3 nucleotides are TGTGCCAGCAGGGGGCCCGGGGAGCTGTTTTTT. As protein: CASRGPGELFF. V usage is TRBV6-5 and J usage is TRBJ2-2, with D possibly matching TRBD1 (5 bases). CDR1 and CDR2 from the germline V gene are MNHEY and SVGAGI. Trimming removed 6 bases at V and 6 bases at J, with 5 bases between. The CDR3 contains 11 residues.

The rearrangement joins TRBV10-3 to TRBJ1-1, with D perhaps TRBD1 (6 bases). V was cut by 9 bases and J by 4 bases, with 9 bases left in between. Per germline, CDR1 ENHRY and CDR2 SYGVKD. The CDR3 contains 11 residues. The CDR3 loop is CAMRTATEAFF. The CDR3 DNA reads as TGTGCCATGCGGACAGCCACTGAAGCTTTCTTT.

The chain employs TRBV9 and TRBJ2-7; D is unresolved. Germline V gene lookup returns CDR1 SGDLS and CDR2 YYNGEE. Trimming took off 4 bases at V and 0 bases at J, with 14 bases between the two ends. This CDR3 has 15 amino acids. The CDR3 nucleotides are TGTGCCAGCAGCCGGACCCCTTCCAGCTCCTACGAGCAGTACTTC. Protein product: CASSRTPSSSYEQYF. Complete variable domain (other parts from reference TRBV9 and TRBJ2-7): DSGVTQTPKHLITATGQRVTLRCSPRSGDLSVYWYQQSLDQGLQFLIQYYNGEERAKGNILERFSAQQFPDLHSELNLSSLELGDSALYFCASSRTPSSSYEQYFGPGTRLTVT.

This clonotype came up a few times. The chain joins TRBV3-1 to TRBJ2-3, with 8 bases fitting TRBD2. This CDR3 spans 16 amino acids. J was trimmed by 0 bases and V by 2 bases; bases with no gene match: 4. Germline-derived CDR1 and CDR2 are LGHDT and YNNKEL (reference sequence). The CDR3 protein is CASSQPAGGSTDTQYF. The CDR3 nucleotides read TGTGCCAGCAGCCAACCTGCGGGAGGAAGCACAGATACGCAGTATTTT.

The chain has TRBV18 and TRBJ2-6; 7 bases map to TRBD2. Germline lookup yields CDR1 KGHSH and CDR2 LQKENI. CDR3 length: 18 residues. Losses at the gene ends were 4 bases for V and 2 bases for J; bases not matched to a gene: 11. This chain's CDR3 is CASSRRPSGPTGANVLTF. As DNA, the CDR3 is TGTGCCAGCTCACGCCGCCCTAGCGGACCTACTGGGGCCAACGTCCTGACTTTC. Using reference TRBV18 and TRBJ2-6 for the parts outside the CDR3, the full variable domain is NAGVMQNPRHLVRRRGQEARLRCSPMKGHSHVYWYRQLPEEGLKFMVYLQKENIIDESGMPKERFSAEFPKEGPSILRIQQVVRGDSAAYFCASSRRPSGPTGANVLTFGAGSRLTVL.

This clonotype has only a few counts. The chain employs TRBV5-1 and TRBJ2-1; tentatively, D is TRBD1 or TRBD2 (6 bases each). V lost 0 bases, J lost 0 bases, and 13 bases lay in between. CDR1 is SGHRS and CDR2 is YFSETQ in the germline V gene. The CDR3 covers 17 residues. Written as DNA, the CDR3 is TGCGCCAGCAGCTTGGCGGTCGGGGGCGGCTCCTACAATGAGCAGTTCTTC. Translating it yields CASSLAVGGGSYNEQFF. The complete variable domain, with remaining parts taken from reference TRBV5-1 and TRBJ2-1, reads KAGVTQTPRYLIKTRGQQVTLSCSPISGHRSVSWYQQTPGQGLQFLFEYFSETQRNKGNFPGRFSGRQFSNSRSEMNVSTLELGDSALYLCASSLAVGGGSYNEQFFGPGTRLTVL.

This clonotype was detected only a few times. The CDR3 coding sequence is TGTGCCAGCAGCCGCGGACAGGGCAGCGAAGCTTTCTTT. Translation: CASSRGQGSEAFF. The chain has TRBV12-3 or TRBV12-4 and TRBJ1-1; TRBD1 matches 8 bases. The ends lost 6 bases at V and 8 bases at J; junction bases unmatched: 8. The CDR3 is 13 residues long.

This clonotype was seen more than once but under ten times. The genes are TRBV12-3 or TRBV12-4 and TRBJ2-3, with 7 bases lining up with TRBD2. V dropped 9 bases and J dropped 2; count of bases not matched to a gene: 8. This CDR3 is built from 14 residues. CDR3: CASFLSGVTDTQYF. The CDR3 region has the DNA TGTGCCAGTTTTCTCAGCGGGGTCACAGATACGCAGTATTTT.

This clonotype turned up a few times. V gene TRBV6-5 combines with J gene TRBJ2-7; D ambiguous. In germline, CDR1 is MNHEY, CDR2 SVGAGI. This CDR3 region has 15 residues. Trimming shortened V by 2 bases and J by 5 bases, and 16 bases separated the two germline ends. DNA of the CDR3: TGTGCCAGCAGTTACGGACGGCTATCCGAAGACGAGCAGTACTTC. This gives the protein CASSYGRLSEDEQYF.

This clonotype was counted between two and nine times. The rearrangement links TRBV3-1 to TRBJ1-2; TRBD1 might be the D (6 bases). CDR1 and CDR2 (germline): LGHDT, YNNKEL (reference sequence). The CDR3 extends over 14 amino acids. Trimming stripped 6 bases from V and 4 bases from J, with 15 bases between. CDR3 sequence reads: CASRPRGGAYGYTF. The CDR3 coding sequence is TGTGCCAGCAGACCCCGTGGGGGCGCCTATGGCTACACCTTC. The whole variable domain, filled in from reference TRBV3-1 and TRBJ1-2, reads DTAVSQTPKYLVTQMGNDKSIKCEQNLGHDTMYWYKQDSKKFLKIMFSYNNKELIINETVPNRFSPKSPDKAHLNLHINSLELGDSAVYFCASRPRGGAYGYTFGSGTRLTVV.

The V gene is TRBV4-3, the J gene TRBJ1-1; D is unresolved. The CDR3 covers 15 residues. Germline V lookup: CDR1 LGHNA, CDR2 YSLEER. V was cut by 0 bases and J by 2 bases, with 10 bases left in between. CDR3 region: CASSQDRGANTEAFF. DNA for the CDR3: TGCGCCAGCAGCCAAGATCGAGGCGCTAACACTGAAGCTTTCTTT.

As regards this clonotype: A much larger clonotype is one base distant, so this may be a read error. This rearrangement joins TRBV12-3 or TRBV12-4 to TRBJ1-3, with D tentatively TRBD1 (5 bases). V was cut by 6 bases and J by 1 base, with 13 bases left in between. The CDR3 is 15 residues long. CDR3 sequence (DNA): TGTGCCAGCAGCCAGTCAGGGCTTTCTGGAAACACCATATATTTT. It specifies CASSQSGLSGNTIYF.

This clonotype was seen only a few times. The chain couples TRBV20-1 to TRBJ2-5; 10 positions agree with TRBD1. The J segment lost 5 bases and the V segment lost 5 bases, leaving 5 bases of the junction unmatched. This CDR3 contains 13 residues. The germline CDR1 and CDR2 sequences are DFQATT and SNEGSKA (reference sequence). The CDR3, as DNA: TGCAGTGCTGGGGGGACAGGGGTGGAGACCCAGTACTTC. Amino acid sequence: CSAGGTGVETQYF.

The chain recombines TRBV6-5 with TRBJ2-2; no reliable D call. CDR1 is MNHEY and CDR2 is SVGAGI in the germline V gene. The V end lost 0 bases, the J end lost 2 bases, and 10 bases lay between the germline ends. The CDR3 has 16 amino acids. CDR3 region: CASSYSTPYNTGELFF. In nucleotides, the CDR3 is TGTGCCAGCAGTTACTCCACGCCCTATAACACCGGGGAGCTGTTTTTT.

V usage is TRBV28 and J usage is TRBJ2-3; 9 bases line up with TRBD2. Losses at the gene ends were 6 bases for V and 9 bases for J; bases not matched to a gene: 16. This CDR3 has 16 residues. Germline values: CDR1 MDHEN, CDR2 SYDVKM. The chain's CDR3 is CASSPLGLAERGTQYF. CDR3 sequence (DNA): TGTGCCAGCAGCCCTTTGGGACTAGCCGAACGGGGAACGCAGTATTTT.

This clonotype has a handful of counts. The J gene is TRBJ1-2, the V gene TRBV20-1; 11 nucleotides agree with TRBD1. This CDR3 region has 15 residues. J was trimmed by 11 bases and V by 3 bases; bases with no gene match: 14. Germline values: CDR1 DFQATT, CDR2 SNEGSKA (reference sequence). The CDR3 coding sequence is TGCAGTGCTAGGGGGGCACAACGGGACAGGGGGATGTACACCTTC. This gives the protein CSARGAQRDRGMYTF.

This clonotype was seen a handful of times. The V call is TRBV7-2, the J call TRBJ2-5; D is possibly TRBD2 (5 bases). V was trimmed by 6 bases and J by 1 base, leaving 15 bases between them. From germline, CDR1 is SGHTA and CDR2 FQGNSA. The CDR3 spans 15 residues. The CDR3 DNA reads TGTGCCAGCAGTACTAGGGCCGGCCTCCAAGAGACCCAGTACTTC. Residues: CASSTRAGLQETQYF.

The chain recombines TRBV28 with TRBJ2-1; 9 bases are a match to TRBD2. Germline loops: CDR1 MDHEN, CDR2 SYDVKM. This CDR3 spans 18 amino acids. The V gene end was trimmed by 1 base and the J gene end by 5 bases; junction bases not matched to a gene: 12. For the CDR3, the DNA is TGTGCCAGCAGTTTATATCTGCTCGGCGGGAGGGCCCACAATGAGCAGTTCTTC. Translating gives CASSLYLLGGRAHNEQFF. The whole variable domain, filled in from reference TRBV28 and TRBJ2-1, reads DVKVTQSSRYLVKRTGEKVFLECVQDMDHENMFWYRQDPGLGLRLIYFSYDVKMKEKGDIPEGYSVSREKKERFSLILESASTNQTSMYLCASSLYLLGGRAHNEQFFGPGTRLTVL.

This clonotype was detected a few times. The CDR3 spells CASSLGWMPEQYF. The DNA for the CDR3 is TGTGCCAGCAGTTTAGGGTGGATGCCCGAGCAGTACTTC. The chain recombines TRBV12-3 or TRBV12-4 with TRBJ2-7; D is unclear. V was clipped by 1 base and J by 6 bases, with 10 bases between them. CDR3 length: 13 amino acids.

This clonotype was observed a handful of times. This chain links TRBV15 with TRBJ2-7; D gene ambiguous. V lost 0 bases, J lost 4 bases, and 10 bases lay in between. Germline V gene sequence: CDR1 LNHNV, CDR2 YYDKDF (reference sequence). The CDR3 is 14 residues long. CDR3 residues: CATSRDIGPYEQYF. DNA for the CDR3: TGTGCCACCAGCAGAGATATCGGCCCTTACGAGCAGTACTTC.

The chain combines TRBV5-1 with TRBJ2-3; D remains unclear. The V gene lost 4 bases and the J gene lost 8 bases, with 11 bases spanning the gap. CDR3 length: 12 residues. Germline V gene lookup returns CDR1 SGHRS and CDR2 YFSETQ. CDR3 bases: TGCGCCAGCAGCCCCTCTCCAGGTACGCAGTATTTT. As protein: CASSPSPGTQYF.

The CDR3 bases are TGTGCCAGCAGTTACTTAGCGGGAGGGCGGTGGTATGAGCAGTTCTTC. Translation: CASSYLAGGRWYEQFF. V is TRBV6-5 and J is TRBJ2-1; 11 positions match TRBD2. The CDR3 loop spans 16 amino acids. The V gene's germline CDR1 is MNHEY and CDR2 SVGAGI. V trimming: 1 base; J trimming: 8 bases; junction bases outside the gene matches: 7.

The CDR3 coding sequence is TGTGCCACGAGCTTGGGCGAGACCCAGTACTTC. Protein product: CATSLGETQYF. V is TRBV24-1 and J is TRBJ2-5; D not certain. The CDR3 is 11 amino acids. Germline lookup yields CDR1 KGHDR and CDR2 SFDVKD. The V end lost 10 bases, the J end lost 5 bases, and 10 bases lay between the germline ends.

Many counts were recorded for this clonotype. V gene TRBV29-1 combines with J gene TRBJ2-1; TRBD1 aligns across 9 bases. This CDR3 is built from 15 residues. Trimming removed 7 bases from V and 1 base from J; junction bases left unmatched: 8. Germline V CDR1 and CDR2: SQVTM, ANQGSEA. CDR3 in amino acids: CSAGQGDPSYNEQFF. The CDR3 DNA reads TGCAGCGCGGGACAGGGTGACCCTTCCTACAATGAGCAGTTCTTC.

The CDR3 loop is CASSLLASGRELSEQYF. CDR3 coding DNA: TGTGCCAGCAGCTTGTTGGCTAGCGGGAGGGAACTTTCCGAGCAGTACTTC. The chain uses TRBV5-6 and TRBJ2-7; 12 bases match TRBD2. The CDR3 length is 17 residues. With 1 base clipped from V and 6 bases from J, the junction kept 11 bases outside the gene matches. The germline gives CDR1 SGHDT, CDR2 YYEEEE.

This clonotype showed up just a few times. The chain links TRBV5-1 to TRBJ2-3; 7 bases are a match to TRBD2. This CDR3 spans 17 amino acids. Germline trimming cut 4 bases from V and 3 bases from J; bases unmatched to any gene: 14. Germline CDR1 reads SGHRS; CDR2 reads YFSETQ. CDR3 bases: TGCGCCAGCAGCATCCGGGACTATTCTATAGGGACAGATACGCAGTATTTT. This encodes CASSIRDYSIGTDTQYF.

This clonotype was picked up a small number of times. The chain recombines TRBV18 with TRBJ2-7; TRBD1 matches 7 bases. The CDR3 extends over 15 amino acids. Per the germline V gene, CDR1 is KGHSH and CDR2 is LQKENI. V trimming: 5 bases; J trimming: 4 bases; junction bases outside the gene matches: 11. The CDR3 here is CASSAGTEVLYEQYF. The CDR3, as DNA: TGTGCCAGCTCAGCCGGGACAGAAGTCTTATACGAGCAGTACTTC. The full variable domain, its missing parts supplied by reference TRBV18 and TRBJ2-7, is NAGVMQNPRHLVRRRGQEARLRCSPMKGHSHVYWYRQLPEEGLKFMVYLQKENIIDESGMPKERFSAEFPKEGPSILRIQQVVRGDSAAYFCASSAGTEVLYEQYFGPGTRLTVT.